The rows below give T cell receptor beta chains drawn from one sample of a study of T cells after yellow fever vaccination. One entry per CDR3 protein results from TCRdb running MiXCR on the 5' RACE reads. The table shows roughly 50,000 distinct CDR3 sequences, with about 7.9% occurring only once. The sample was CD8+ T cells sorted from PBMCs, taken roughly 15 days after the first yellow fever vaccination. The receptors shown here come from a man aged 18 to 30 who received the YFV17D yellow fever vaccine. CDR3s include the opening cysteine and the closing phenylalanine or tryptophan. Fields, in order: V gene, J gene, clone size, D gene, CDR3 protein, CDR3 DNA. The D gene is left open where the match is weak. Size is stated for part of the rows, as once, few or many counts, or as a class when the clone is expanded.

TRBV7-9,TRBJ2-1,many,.,CASSLVHLPEQFF,TGTGCCAGCAGCTTAGTCCACCTCCCGGAGCAGTTCTTC
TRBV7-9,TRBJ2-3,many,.,CASSFSRGTDTQYF,TGTGCCAGCAGCTTTTCGAGGGGCACAGATACGCAGTATTTT
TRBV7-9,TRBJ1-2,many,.,CASSPPETPNYGYTF,TGTGCCAGCAGCCCCCCGGAGACTCCTAACTATGGCTACACCTTC
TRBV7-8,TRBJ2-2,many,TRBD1,CASSSRQGSGGGRENTGELFF,TGTGCCAGCAGCTCCCGACAGGGTAGTGGAGGAGGTCGCGAAAACACCGGGGAGCTGTTTTTT
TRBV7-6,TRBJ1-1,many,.,CASGRGVHTEAFF,TGTGCCTCCGGGCGGGGCGTCCACACTGAAGCTTTCTTT
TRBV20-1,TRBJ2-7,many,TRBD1,CSARTGVEQYF,TGCAGTGCCAGGACAGGGGTCGAGCAGTACTTC
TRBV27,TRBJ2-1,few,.,CASSLVQGPYNEQFF,TGTGCCAGCAGTTTAGTACAGGGACCCTACAATGAGCAGTTCTTC
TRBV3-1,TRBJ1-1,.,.,CASSQDLGGAMNTEAFF,TGTGCCAGCAGCCAAGATCTCGGCGGAGCTATGAACACTGAAGCTTTCTTT
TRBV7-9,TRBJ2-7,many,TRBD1,CASSTSSGTGPSHEQYF,TGTGCCAGCAGCACCAGCTCCGGGACAGGGCCATCTCACGAGCAGTACTTC
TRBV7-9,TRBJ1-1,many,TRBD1,CASSPTGLGTEAFF,TGTGCCAGCAGCCCGACAGGGTTGGGCACTGAAGCTTTCTTT
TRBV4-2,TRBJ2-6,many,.,CASSQDNNSGANVLTF,TGTGCCAGCAGCCAAGATAACAACTCTGGGGCCAACGTCCTGACTTTC
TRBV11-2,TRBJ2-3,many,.,CASSPDGSGTSTDTQYF,TGTGCCAGCAGCCCAGATGGGTCCGGAACTAGCACAGATACGCAGTATTTT
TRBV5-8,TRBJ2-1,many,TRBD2,CASSSERGGSNEQFF,TGTGCCAGCAGCTCCGAGCGGGGGGGGTCCAATGAGCAGTTCTTC
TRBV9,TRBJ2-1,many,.,CASSGGAGNEQFF,TGTGCCAGCAGCGGGGGGGCCGGTAATGAGCAGTTCTTC
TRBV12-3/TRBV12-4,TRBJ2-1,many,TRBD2,CASIPSGGYNEQFF,TGTGCCAGCATCCCTAGCGGGGGCTACAATGAGCAGTTCTTC
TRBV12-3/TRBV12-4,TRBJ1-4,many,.,CASSYSAGEKLFF,TGTGCCAGCAGTTACAGCGCAGGCGAAAAACTGTTTTTT
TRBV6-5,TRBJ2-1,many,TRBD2,CASSYYFGGVSYNEQFF,TGTGCCAGCAGTTACTATTTCGGGGGGGTGTCCTACAATGAGCAGTTCTTC
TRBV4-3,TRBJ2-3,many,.,CASSPTLNTDTQYF,TGCGCCAGCAGCCCTACCCTGAACACAGATACGCAGTATTTT
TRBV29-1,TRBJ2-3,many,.,CSVGGRQGDTTDTQYF,TGCAGCGTTGGCGGCCGCCAAGGGGATACTACAGATACGCAGTATTTT
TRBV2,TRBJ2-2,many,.,CASSDTRARTGELFF,TGTGCCAGCAGTGATACGCGAGCACGCACCGGGGAGCTGTTTTTT
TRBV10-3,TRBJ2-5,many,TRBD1,CAISENPPDRGLYQETQYF,TGTGCCATCAGTGAGAATCCCCCGGACAGGGGGCTATATCAAGAGACCCAGTACTTC
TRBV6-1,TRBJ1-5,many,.,CASRESQEYSNQPQHF,TGTGCCAGCAGAGAATCACAGGAATATAGCAATCAGCCCCAGCATTTT
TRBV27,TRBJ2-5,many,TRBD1,CASSLLRGQETQYF,TGTGCCAGCAGTTTATTGAGGGGGCAGGAGACCCAGTACTTC
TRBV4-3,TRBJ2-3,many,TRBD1,CASSTRTGRGTDTQYF,TGCGCCAGCAGCACCCGGACAGGGCGAGGCACAGATACGCAGTATTTT
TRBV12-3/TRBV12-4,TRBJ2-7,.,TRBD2,CASSSGGNEQYF,TGTGCCAGCAGTTCCGGGGGGAACGAGCAGTACTTC
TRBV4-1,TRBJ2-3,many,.,CASSQDRLRTNRLF,TGCGCCAGCAGCCAAGACCGGCTCCGGACAAACCGACTTTTT
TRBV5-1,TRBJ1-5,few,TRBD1,CASSQGQGVNQPQHF,TGCGCCAGCAGTCAGGGACAGGGGGTTAATCAGCCCCAGCATTTT
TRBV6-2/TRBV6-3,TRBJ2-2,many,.,CASSYSQTGELFF,TGTGCCAGCAGTTACTCCCAGACCGGGGAGCTGTTTTTT
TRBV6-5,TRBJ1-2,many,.,CASRPSGGDGYTF,TGTGCCAGCAGGCCTTCCGGTGGGGATGGCTACACCTTC
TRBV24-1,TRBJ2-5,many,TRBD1,CATSEHRGEETQYF,TGTGCCACCAGTGAGCACAGGGGGGAAGAGACCCAGTACTTC
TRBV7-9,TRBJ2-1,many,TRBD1,CASSYRDRYNEQFF,TGTGCCAGCAGCTACCGGGACAGATACAATGAGCAGTTCTTC
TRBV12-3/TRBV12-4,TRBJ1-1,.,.,CASRERGMWTEAFF,TGTGCCAGCAGAGAGAGGGGGATGTGGACTGAAGCTTTCTTT
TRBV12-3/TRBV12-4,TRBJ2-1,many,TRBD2,CASRSRSGGEFF,TGTGCCAGCAGATCCCGTAGCGGGGGGGAGTTCTTC
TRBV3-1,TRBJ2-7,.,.,CASSQGVGYEQYF,TGTGCCAGCAGCCAAGGGGTGGGGTACGAGCAGTACTTC
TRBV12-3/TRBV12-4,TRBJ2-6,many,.,CASSSPGLGNVLTF,TGTGCCAGCAGTTCGCCGGGACTCGGCAACGTCCTGACTTTC
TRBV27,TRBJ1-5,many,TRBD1,CASSTGVGNQPQHF,TGTGCCAGCAGTACAGGGGTGGGCAATCAGCCCCAGCATTTT
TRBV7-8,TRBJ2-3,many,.,CASSPRTPDTQYF,TGTGCCAGCAGCCCCCGGACTCCAGATACGCAGTATTTT
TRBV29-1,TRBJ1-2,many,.,CSGMGDDGYTF,TGCAGCGGTATGGGGGACGATGGCTACACCTTC
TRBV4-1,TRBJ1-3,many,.,CASSQRWISGNTIYF,TGCGCCAGCAGCCAAAGGTGGATCTCTGGAAACACCATATATTTT
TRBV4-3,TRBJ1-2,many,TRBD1,CASSQATGTAYGYTF,TGCGCCAGCAGCCAAGCAACCGGGACAGCTTATGGCTACACCTTC
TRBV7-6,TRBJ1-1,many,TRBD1,CASSLASGQLEAFF,TGTGCCAGCAGCTTAGCGTCGGGACAGCTTGAAGCTTTCTTT
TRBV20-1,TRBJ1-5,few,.,CSARGRGGNQPQHF,TGCAGTGCTAGAGGGCGAGGGGGCAATCAGCCCCAGCATTTT
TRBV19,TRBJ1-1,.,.,CASSIAPPNTEAFF,TGTGCCAGTAGTATAGCCCCTCCCAACACTGAAGCTTTCTTT
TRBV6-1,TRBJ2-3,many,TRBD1,CASSSVDREGSDTQYF,TGTGCCAGCAGCTCCGTCGACAGGGAAGGGTCAGATACGCAGTATTTT
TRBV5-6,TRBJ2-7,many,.,CASRRNEGVEQYF,TGTGCCAGTCGGAGAAACGAAGGCGTCGAGCAGTACTTC
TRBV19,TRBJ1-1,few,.,CASNRGTEAFF,TGTGCCAGTAATAGGGGCACTGAAGCTTTCTTT
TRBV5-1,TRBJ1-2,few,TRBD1,CASSLNTGTGAGYTF,TGCGCCAGCAGCCTCAACACCGGGACAGGGGCAGGCTACACCTTC
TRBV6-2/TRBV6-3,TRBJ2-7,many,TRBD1,CAAAGQGAYEQYF,TGTGCCGCAGCGGGACAGGGGGCTTACGAGCAGTACTTC
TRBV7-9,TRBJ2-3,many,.,CASSLSESTDTQYF,TGTGCCAGCAGCTTATCGGAAAGCACAGATACGCAGTATTTT
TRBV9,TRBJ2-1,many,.,CASSSSHYNEQFF,TGTGCCAGCAGCAGCTCACACTACAATGAGCAGTTCTTC
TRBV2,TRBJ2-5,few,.,CASSPRGATQYF,TGTGCCAGCAGTCCCAGGGGGGCGACCCAGTACTTC
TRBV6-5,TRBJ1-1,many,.,CASRPRDGGKATEAFF,TGTGCCAGCAGACCTCGGGACGGTGGAAAGGCTACTGAAGCTTTCTTT
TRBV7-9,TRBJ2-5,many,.,CASSLAYTRQETQYF,TGTGCCAGCAGCTTAGCCTACACTAGGCAAGAGACCCAGTACTTC